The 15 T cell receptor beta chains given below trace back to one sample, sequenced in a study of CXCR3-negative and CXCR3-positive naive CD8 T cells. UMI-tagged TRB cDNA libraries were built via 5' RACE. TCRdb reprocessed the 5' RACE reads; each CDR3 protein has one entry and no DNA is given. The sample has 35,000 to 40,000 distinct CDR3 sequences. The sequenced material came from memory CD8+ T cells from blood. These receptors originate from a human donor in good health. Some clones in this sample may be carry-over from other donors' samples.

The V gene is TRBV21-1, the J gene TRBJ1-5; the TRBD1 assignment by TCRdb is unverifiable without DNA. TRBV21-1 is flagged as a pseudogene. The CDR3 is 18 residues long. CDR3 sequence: CASSKAAGTLRSNQPQHF.

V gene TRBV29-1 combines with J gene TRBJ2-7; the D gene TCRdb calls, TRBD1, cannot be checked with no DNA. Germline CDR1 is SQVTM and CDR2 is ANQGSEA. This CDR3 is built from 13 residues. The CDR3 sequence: CSVEGDRDYEQYF.

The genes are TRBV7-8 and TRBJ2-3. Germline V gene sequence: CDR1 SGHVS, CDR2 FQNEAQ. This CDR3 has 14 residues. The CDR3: CASSPPSNTDTQYF.

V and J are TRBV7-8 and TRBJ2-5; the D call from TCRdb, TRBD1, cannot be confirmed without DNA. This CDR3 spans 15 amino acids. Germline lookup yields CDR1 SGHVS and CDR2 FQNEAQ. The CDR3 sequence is CASSLKGGFQETQYF.

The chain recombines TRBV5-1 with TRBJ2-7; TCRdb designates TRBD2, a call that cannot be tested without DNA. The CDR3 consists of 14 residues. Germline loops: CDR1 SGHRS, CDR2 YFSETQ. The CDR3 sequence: CASSDRITSDEQYF.

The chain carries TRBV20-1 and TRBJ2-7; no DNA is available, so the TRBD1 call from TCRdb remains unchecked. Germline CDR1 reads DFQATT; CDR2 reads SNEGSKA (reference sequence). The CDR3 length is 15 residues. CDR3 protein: CSARDLGGLSYEQYF.

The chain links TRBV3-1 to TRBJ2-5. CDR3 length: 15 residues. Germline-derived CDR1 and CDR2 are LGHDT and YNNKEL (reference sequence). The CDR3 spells CASSHTVWGQETQYF.

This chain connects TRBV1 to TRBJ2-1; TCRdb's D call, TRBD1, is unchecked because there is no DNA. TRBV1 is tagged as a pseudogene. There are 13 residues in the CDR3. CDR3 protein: CTTPGGGYNEQFF.

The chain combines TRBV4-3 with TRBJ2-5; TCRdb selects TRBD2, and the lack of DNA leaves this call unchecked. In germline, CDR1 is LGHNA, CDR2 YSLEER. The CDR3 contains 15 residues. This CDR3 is CASSQARASMGAQYF.

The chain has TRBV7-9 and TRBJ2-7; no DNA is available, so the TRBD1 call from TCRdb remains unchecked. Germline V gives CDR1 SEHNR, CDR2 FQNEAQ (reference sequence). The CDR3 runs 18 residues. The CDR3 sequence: CASSSQLLDNSFGYEQYF.

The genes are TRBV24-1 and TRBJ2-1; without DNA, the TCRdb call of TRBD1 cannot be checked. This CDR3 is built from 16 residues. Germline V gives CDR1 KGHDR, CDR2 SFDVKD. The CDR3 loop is CATSDLGTLSYNEQFF.

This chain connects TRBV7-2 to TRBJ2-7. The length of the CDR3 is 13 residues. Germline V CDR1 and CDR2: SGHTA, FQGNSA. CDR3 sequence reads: CASSLLLTYEQYF.

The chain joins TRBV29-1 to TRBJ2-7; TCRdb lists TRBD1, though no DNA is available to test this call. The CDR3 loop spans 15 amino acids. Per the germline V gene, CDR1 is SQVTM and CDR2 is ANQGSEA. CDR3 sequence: CSVEGSMAGGPEQYF.

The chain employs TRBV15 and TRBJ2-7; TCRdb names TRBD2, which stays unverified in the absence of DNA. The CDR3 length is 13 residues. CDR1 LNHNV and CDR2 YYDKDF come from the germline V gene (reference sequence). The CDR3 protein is CATSSPSSREQYF.

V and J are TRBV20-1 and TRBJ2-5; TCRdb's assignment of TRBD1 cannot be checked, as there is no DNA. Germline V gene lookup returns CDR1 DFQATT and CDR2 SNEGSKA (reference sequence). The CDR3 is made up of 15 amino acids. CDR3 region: CSARGSGRPPETQYF.